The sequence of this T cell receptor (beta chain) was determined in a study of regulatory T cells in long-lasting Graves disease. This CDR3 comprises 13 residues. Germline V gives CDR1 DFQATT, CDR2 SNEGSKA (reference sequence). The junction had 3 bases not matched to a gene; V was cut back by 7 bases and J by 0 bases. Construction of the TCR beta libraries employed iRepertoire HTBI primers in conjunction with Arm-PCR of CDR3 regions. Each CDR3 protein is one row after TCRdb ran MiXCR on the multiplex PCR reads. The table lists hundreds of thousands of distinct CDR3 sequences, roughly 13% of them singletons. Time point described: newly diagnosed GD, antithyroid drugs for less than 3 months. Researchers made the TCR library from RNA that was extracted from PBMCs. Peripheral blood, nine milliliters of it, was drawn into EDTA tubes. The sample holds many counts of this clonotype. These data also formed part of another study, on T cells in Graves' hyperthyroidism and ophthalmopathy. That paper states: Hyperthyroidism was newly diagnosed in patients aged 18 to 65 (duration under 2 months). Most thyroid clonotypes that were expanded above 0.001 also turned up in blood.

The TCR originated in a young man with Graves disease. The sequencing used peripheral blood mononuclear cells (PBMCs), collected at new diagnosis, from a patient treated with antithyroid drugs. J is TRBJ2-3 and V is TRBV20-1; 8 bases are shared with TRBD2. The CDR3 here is CSEGGRSTDTQYF. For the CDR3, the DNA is TGCAGTGAGGGCGGGAGGAGCACAGATACGCAGTATTTT.